This T cell receptor (beta chain) was documented in a study of blood T cell repertoires in COVID-19. As for the study in general: Samples of COVID-19 (acute and convalescent) were obtained from the United States, Italy and Spain. T cells, B-cell-depleted T cells, or PBMCs provided the cDNA or gDNA that served as material.

Original methodology: Reference gene primer amplification yielded estimated nucleated cell counts. The repertoire was sequenced with immunoSEQ multiplex PCR; TCRdb's copy has only in-frame clones and lacks some. V, J and clone size were drawn from that table, and D and trimming were deduced from the DNA. The sample lists 150,000 to 200,000 clones; roughly 81% were seen once. The germline V gene encodes CDR1 LNHDA and CDR2 SQIVND (reference sequence). V gave up 3 bases and J gave up 0 bases, with 12 bases separating them. This CDR3 spans 15 amino acids. The Seattle patients, enrolled during active infection, were followed longitudinally.

This sequence originates from a woman of 80 years or more with COVID-19, enrolled during active disease. V is TRBV19 and J is TRBJ2-7, with D tentatively TRBD1 (5 bases). Source material: peripheral blood. DNA of the CDR3: TGTGCCAGTAGTATGTTTCGAGACAGCTCCTACGAGCAGTACTTC. Protein sequence: CASSMFRDSSYEQYF.